The present TCR beta chain was sequenced within a study of OX40 agonist ivuxolimab in advanced cancers. The CDR3 extends over 16 amino acids. J lost 2 bases, V lost 5 bases, and 4 bases had no gene match. Germline-derived CDR1 and CDR2 are SGHTA and FQGNSA. Assay used: immunoSEQ multiplex PCR; TCRdb lists only in-frame clones, some missing. The profile shows 12,000 to 15,000 clones, around three quarters of them singletons. Blood was sampled at baseline, cycle 4 day 1, and cycle 7 day 1. The study, taken as a whole, reports: In the 0.1-3.0 mg/kg groups, partial responders showed among the lowest expansion.

This clone has just a few counts. Its matching antigen is unknown. The clonotype originates from an adult with an advanced solid tumor such as melanoma, head and neck, liver or kidney cancer. The chain couples TRBV7-2 to TRBJ2-1; 12 positions match TRBD2. The sequencing here drew on CD4+ or CD8+ T cells sorted from blood, taken in a trial of the OX40 agonist ivuxolimab. The CDR3, as DNA: TGTGCCAGCAGCGAGAGACTAGCGGGAGCCTACAATGAGCAGTTCTTC. It translates to CASSERLAGAYNEQFF.